A single sample gave rise to the 22 T cell receptor beta chains below, sequenced in a study of cytomegalovirus exposure and HLA in healthy donors. Libraries were prepared by immunoSEQ multiplex PCR; TCRdb keeps only in-frame clonotypes and omits some of them. Of 150,000 to 180,000 clones in the sample, 80% to 90% are singletons; the top ten hold 20% to 25%. Sequenced input: PBMCs. Every receptor here comes from a man between 18 and 29 years old in good health and CMV-seropositive.

The chain is built from TRBV5-6 and TRBJ1-1; D is possibly TRBD1 (5 bases). Deletions cut 4 bases from V and 3 bases from J, with 22 bases between. The CDR3 is made up of 17 amino acids. Germline CDR1 SGHDT, CDR2 YYEEEE. The CDR3, as DNA: TGTGCCAGCAGCCCTAATGGAGGGGCGTACCCCGACACTGAAGCTTTCTTT. Its translation is CASSPNGGAYPDTEAFF.

The V gene is TRBV7-3, the J gene TRBJ2-7; a weak D match, TRBD1 (6 bases). Germline V CDR1 and CDR2: SGHTA, FQGTGA. The CDR3 sequence is 15 residues long. Trimming cost V 2 bases and J 2 bases, with 13 bases left between them. CDR3 region: CASSLFGQGPYEQYF. The CDR3 DNA reads TGTGCCAGCAGCTTATTTGGGCAGGGGCCCTACGAGCAGTACTTC.

V usage is TRBV4-1 and J usage is TRBJ1-5; D remains unclear. The CDR3 contains 15 residues. The germline gives CDR1 MGHRA, CDR2 YSYEKL. The germline V and J ends were trimmed by 1 base and 1 base, with 8 bases remaining between them. CDR3 region: CASSQARSSNQPQHF. In DNA form, the CDR3 reads TGCGCCAGCAGCCAAGCGAGGTCCAGCAATCAGCCCCAGCATTTT.

This chain links TRBV28 with TRBJ2-1; 9 nucleotides align to TRBD2. Per the germline V gene, CDR1 is MDHEN and CDR2 is SYDVKM. The CDR3 contains 15 residues. With 3 bases clipped from V and 6 bases from J, the junction kept 6 bases outside the gene matches. The CDR3 coding sequence is TGTGCCAGCAGTTTCGGGCTAGCGGGACTCAATGAGCAGTTCTTC. Amino acid sequence: CASSFGLAGLNEQFF. Variable domain in full (rest from reference TRBV28 and TRBJ2-1): DVKVTQSSRYLVKRTGEKVFLECVQDMDHENMFWYRQDPGLGLRLIYFSYDVKMKEKGDIPEGYSVSREKKERFSLILESASTNQTSMYLCASSFGLAGLNEQFFGPGTRLTVL.

V usage is TRBV9 and J usage is TRBJ2-1; TRBD1 is a possible D gene (6 bases). In germline, CDR1 is SGDLS, CDR2 YYNGEE. V was trimmed by 5 bases and J by 0 bases, leaving 12 bases between them. The CDR3 has 15 amino acids. CDR3 sequence reads: CASRVGASSYNEQFF. The DNA of the CDR3 is TGTGCCAGCAGGGTGGGGGCATCCTCCTACAATGAGCAGTTCTTC.

V gene TRBV7-9 combines with J gene TRBJ1-5; D is unclear. With 1 base removed from V and 0 bases from J, the gap between germline ends came to 7 bases. The CDR3 spans 15 residues. Germline V gene data show CDR1 as SEHNR and CDR2 as FQNEAQ (reference sequence). The CDR3 DNA reads TGTGCCAGCAGCTTAGGAGATAATAGCAATCAGCCCCAGCATTTT. It is translated as CASSLGDNSNQPQHF. Full variable domain (missing parts from reference TRBV7-9 and TRBJ1-5): DTGVSQNPRHKITKRGQNVTFRCDPISEHNRLYWYRQTLGQGPEFLTYFQNEAQLEKSRLLSDRFSAERPKGSFSTLEIQRTEQGDSAMYLCASSLGDNSNQPQHFGDGTRLSIL.

This chain uses TRBV10-3 with TRBJ2-1, with a weak D call TRBD1 (5 bases). The V end was cut by 6 bases, the J end by 1 base, with 10 bases between. The CDR3 is 14 residues long. Germline CDR1 ENHRY, CDR2 SYGVKD. Here the CDR3 reads CAISPTVSYNEQFF. CDR3 DNA sequence: TGTGCCATCAGCCCGACAGTGTCCTACAATGAGCAGTTCTTC.

V gene TRBV6-5 combines with J gene TRBJ2-7; no firm D call. Looked up from germline, CDR1 is MNHEY and CDR2 is SVGAGI. There are 15 residues in the CDR3. V was trimmed by 5 bases and J by 0 bases, leaving 14 bases between them. CDR3 coding DNA: TGTGCCAGCAGTATTTCTGCAGTCCTCTCCTACGAGCAGTACTTC. This translates into CASSISAVLSYEQYF.

Note on this clone: A clone one base away is much larger, so this may be a read error. The chain recombines TRBV20-1 with TRBJ1-1, with D uncertain. The CDR3 extends over 11 amino acids. Germline values: CDR1 DFQATT, CDR2 SNEGSKA (reference sequence). The CDR3 nucleotides are TGCAGTGCTAGCGGAGAGACTGAAACTTTCTTT. Translated, it gives CSASGETETFF.

This chain uses TRBV7-2 with TRBJ1-2; D ambiguous. The CDR3 is 13 residues long. Trimming removed 4 bases at V and 1 base at J, with 7 bases between. In germline, CDR1 is SGHTA, CDR2 FQGNSA. The CDR3 here is CASSSQINYGYTF. As DNA, the CDR3 is TGTGCCAGCAGCTCCCAGATTAACTATGGCTACACCTTC.

This chain joins TRBV6-1 and TRBJ1-1, with 7 bases that match TRBD1. The germline V gene has CDR1 MNHNS and CDR2 SASEGT. Trimming took 6 bases from V and 2 from J; bases not matched to a gene: 12. The CDR3 is 16 residues long. The chain's CDR3 is CASSEIAGQVNTEAFF. The CDR3 DNA reads TGTGCCAGCAGCGAAATAGCCGGACAGGTTAACACTGAAGCTTTCTTT.

This chain joins TRBV11-2 and TRBJ2-4, with a weak D call TRBD2 (5 bases). The germline gives CDR1 SGHAT, CDR2 FQNNGV. The CDR3 spans 16 residues. Trimming removed 5 bases at V and 2 bases at J, with 16 bases between. CDR3 sequence: CASSPLPGRTKNIQYF. The DNA of the CDR3 is TGTGCCAGCAGCCCCCTTCCGGGGAGAACCAAAAACATTCAGTACTTC.

The CDR3 DNA follows: TGTGCCAGCAGGGAGGGACAGGGTAGCTCCTACAATGAGCAGTTCTTC. Translated, it gives CASREGQGSSYNEQFF. The chain couples TRBV25-1 to TRBJ2-1; 9 bases are a match to TRBD1. V was pared by 6 bases and J by 0 bases, with 6 bases of the junction left unmatched. Germline CDR1 and CDR2: MGHDK and SYGVNS. The CDR3 contains 16 residues.

This sequence joins TRBV7-3 and TRBJ2-3, with 7 bases fitting TRBD2. The CDR3 sequence is 13 residues long. V lost 5 bases to trimming and J lost 5 bases; unmatched junction nucleotides: 4. Germline lookup yields CDR1 SGHTA and CDR2 FQGTGA. The CDR3: CASSRREKDTQYF. CDR3 DNA sequence: TGTGCCAGCAGCCGGCGGGAGAAAGATACGCAGTATTTT.

Here the CDR3 DNA reads TGTGCCAGCAGCTTGGAGGGGCATGGCTACACCTTC. Its translation is CASSLEGHGYTF. The V call is TRBV5-4, the J call TRBJ1-2; a possible D gene is TRBD1 (5 bases). Trimming pared 0 bases from V and 6 bases from J, leaving 6 bases between. In germline, CDR1 is SGHNT, CDR2 YYREEE (reference sequence). The CDR3 is 12 amino acids.

This chain links TRBV5-1 with TRBJ1-4, with a tentative D call TRBD1 (5 bases). CDR1 and CDR2 (germline): SGHRS, YFSETQ. V was shortened by 6 bases and J by 1 base, with 13 bases between the two germline ends. The CDR3 spans 15 residues. Here the CDR3 reads CASNQQGRTNEKLFF. The CDR3 DNA follows: TGCGCCAGCAACCAGCAGGGAAGAACTAATGAAAAACTGTTTTTT.

This chain connects TRBV28 to TRBJ1-2; D not certain. V was pared by 2 bases and J by 2 bases, with 9 bases between. The length of the CDR3 is 14 residues. CDR1 is MDHEN and CDR2 is SYDVKM in the germline V gene. The CDR3 here is CASSLIVGNYGYTF. The CDR3 nucleotides are TGTGCCAGCAGTTTAATCGTCGGGAACTATGGCTACACCTTC.

This clone is a singleton in its sample. The J gene is TRBJ1-1, the V gene TRBV4-3; 7 positions agree with TRBD1. The germline gives CDR1 LGHNA, CDR2 YSLEER. V dropped 3 bases and J dropped 2; count of bases not matched to a gene: 3. There are 14 residues in the CDR3. The chain's CDR3 is CASSHRDRNTEAFF. The CDR3 region has the DNA TGCGCCAGCAGCCATCGGGACAGAAACACTGAAGCTTTCTTT.

This clone appeared once. The genes are TRBV7-2 and TRBJ1-2; D ambiguous. This CDR3 is built from 14 residues. The germline V gene has CDR1 SGHTA and CDR2 FQGNSA. V lost 5 bases and J 2 bases, leaving 12 bases between the germline ends. The CDR3 protein is CASSPAGGNYGYTF. The CDR3 coding sequence is TGTGCCAGCAGCCCCGCCGGCGGAAACTATGGCTACACCTTC.

In its sample, this clone was seen a few times. The chain is built from TRBV5-1 and TRBJ1-2; a weak D match, TRBD1 (6 bases). The CDR3 is 12 residues long. Germline loops: CDR1 SGHRS, CDR2 YFSETQ. Trimming took off 0 bases at V and 10 bases at J, with 10 bases between the two ends. The CDR3 region is CASSLEGGFYTF. The CDR3 bases are TGCGCCAGCAGCTTGGAAGGGGGATTCTACACCTTC.

V is TRBV6-1 and J is TRBJ2-2, with 9 bases that match TRBD1. V was clipped by 7 bases and J by 4 bases; unmatched bases: 7. The CDR3 spans 15 residues. CDR1 and CDR2 from the germline V gene are MNHNS and SASEGT. The CDR3: CASKMGQGFTGELFF. CDR3 in DNA: TGTGCCAGCAAGATGGGACAGGGATTCACCGGGGAGCTGTTTTTT.

V is TRBV4-2 and J is TRBJ2-7; no reliable D call. Germline loops: CDR1 LGHNA, CDR2 YNFKEQ. The V gene lost 4 bases and the J gene lost 0 bases, with 4 bases spanning the gap. The CDR3 runs 12 residues. The CDR3, as DNA: TGTGCCAGCAGCCCGAGCTCCTACGAGCAGTACTTC. This sequence encodes CASSPSSYEQYF.